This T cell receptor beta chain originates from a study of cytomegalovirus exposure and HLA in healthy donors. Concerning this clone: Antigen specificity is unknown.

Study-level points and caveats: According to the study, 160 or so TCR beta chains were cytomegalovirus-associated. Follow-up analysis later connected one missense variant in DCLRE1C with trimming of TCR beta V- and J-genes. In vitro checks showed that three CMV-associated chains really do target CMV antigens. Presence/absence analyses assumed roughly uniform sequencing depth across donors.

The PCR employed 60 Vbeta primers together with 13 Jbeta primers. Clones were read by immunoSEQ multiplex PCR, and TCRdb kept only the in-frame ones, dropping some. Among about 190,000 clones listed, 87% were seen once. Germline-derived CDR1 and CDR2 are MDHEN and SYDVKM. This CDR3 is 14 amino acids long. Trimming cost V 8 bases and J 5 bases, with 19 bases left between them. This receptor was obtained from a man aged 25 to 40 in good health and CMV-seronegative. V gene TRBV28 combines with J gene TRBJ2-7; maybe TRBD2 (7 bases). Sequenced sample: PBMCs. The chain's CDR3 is CASQNLGGAHEQYF. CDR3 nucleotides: TGTGCCAGCCAGAATTTGGGGGGGGCGCACGAGCAGTACTTC. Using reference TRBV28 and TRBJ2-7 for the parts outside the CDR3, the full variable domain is DVKVTQSSRYLVKRTGEKVFLECVQDMDHENMFWYRQDPGLGLRLIYFSYDVKMKEKGDIPEGYSVSREKKERFSLILESASTNQTSMYLCASQNLGGAHEQYFGPGTRLTVT.